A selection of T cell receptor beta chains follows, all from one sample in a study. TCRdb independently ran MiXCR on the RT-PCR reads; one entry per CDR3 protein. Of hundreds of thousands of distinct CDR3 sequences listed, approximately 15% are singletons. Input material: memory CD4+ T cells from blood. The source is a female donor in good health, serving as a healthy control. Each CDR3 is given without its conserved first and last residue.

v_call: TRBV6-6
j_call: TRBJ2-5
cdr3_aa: ASSAPGSGGRETQY

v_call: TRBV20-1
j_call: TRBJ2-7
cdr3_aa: SVDSGTGTYEQY

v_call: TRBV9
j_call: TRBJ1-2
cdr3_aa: ASSVEFQGMNGYT

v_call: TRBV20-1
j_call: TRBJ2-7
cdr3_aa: SARNARTGTEQY

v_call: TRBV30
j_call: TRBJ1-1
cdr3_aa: AWSTGHGAF

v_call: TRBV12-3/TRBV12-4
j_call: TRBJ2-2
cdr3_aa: ASSFWSGGNTGELF

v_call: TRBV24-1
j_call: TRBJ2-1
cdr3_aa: ATSDHSPGRYNEQF

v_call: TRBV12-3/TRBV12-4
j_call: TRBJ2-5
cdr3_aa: ASSFTGHFGTQY

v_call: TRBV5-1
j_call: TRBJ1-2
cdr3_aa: ASSSAAMEGSSGYT

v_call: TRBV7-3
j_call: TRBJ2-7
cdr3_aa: ASSLQWDSYEQY

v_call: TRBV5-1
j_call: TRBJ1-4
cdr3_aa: ASSVPTGATNEKLF

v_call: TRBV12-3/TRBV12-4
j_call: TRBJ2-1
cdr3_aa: ASRHSLSGSSGEQF

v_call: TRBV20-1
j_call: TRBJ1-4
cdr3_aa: SAPQLNEKLF

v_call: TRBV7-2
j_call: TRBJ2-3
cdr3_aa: ASSLLSPGALSDTQY

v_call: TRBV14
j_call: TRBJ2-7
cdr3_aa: ASSDILSYEQY

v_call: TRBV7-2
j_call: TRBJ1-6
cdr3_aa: ASSYAQGAGYNSPLH

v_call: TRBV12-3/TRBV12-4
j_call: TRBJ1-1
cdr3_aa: ASSLSRVTEAF

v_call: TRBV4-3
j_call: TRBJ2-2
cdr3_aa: ASSPQTWENTGELF

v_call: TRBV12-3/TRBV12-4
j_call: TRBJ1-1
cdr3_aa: ASRGQGMGGEAF

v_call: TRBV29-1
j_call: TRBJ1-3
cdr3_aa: SGNDRGNTIY

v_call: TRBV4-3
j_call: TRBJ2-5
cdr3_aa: ASSHFVAGGPQETQY

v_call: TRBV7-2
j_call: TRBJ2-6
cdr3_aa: ASSSIGGANVLT

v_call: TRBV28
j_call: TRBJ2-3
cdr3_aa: ATYRTEGTQY